A selection of T cell receptor beta chains follows, all from one sample in a study of blood T cell repertoires in COVID-19. Produced via immunoSEQ multiplex PCR; TCRdb's table is partial and in-frame only. The sample has 250,000 to 300,000 clones, approximately 91% seen once. Sequenced sample: PBMCs or T cells enriched from blood (not recorded which). Source of these receptors: a woman aged 40-49 years with acute COVID-19. CDR3s include the opening cysteine and the closing phenylalanine or tryptophan. Fields, in order: V gene, CDR3 length, D gene, clone size, J gene, CDR3 DNA, CDR3 protein. D genes are given only for firm matches. Clone size is given for some rows only: seen once, a few or many times, or a class if the clone is expanded.

v_call: TRBV20-1
cdr3_length: 14
d_call: TRBD1
clone_size: -
j_call: TRBJ1-5
cdr3_nt: TGCAGTGCTAGTCTTGGGGACAGGGCTCAGCCCCAGCATTTT
cdr3_aa: CSASLGDRAQPQHF

v_call: TRBV18
cdr3_length: 14
d_call: -
clone_size: -
j_call: TRBJ1-5
cdr3_nt: TGTGCCAGCTCATACACGAATAGCAATCAGCCCCAGCATTTT
cdr3_aa: CASSYTNSNQPQHF

v_call: TRBV25-1
cdr3_length: 15
d_call: TRBD1
clone_size: -
j_call: TRBJ1-5
cdr3_nt: TGTGCCAGCAGTTCGACAGGGGCCTTCAATCAGCCCCAGCATTTT
cdr3_aa: CASSSTGAFNQPQHF

v_call: TRBV27
cdr3_length: 14
d_call: -
clone_size: -
j_call: TRBJ2-2
cdr3_nt: TGTGCCAGCAGTTATTTCAGGGGCACCGGGGAGCTGTTTTTT
cdr3_aa: CASSYFRGTGELFF

v_call: TRBV6-5
cdr3_length: 13
d_call: -
clone_size: -
j_call: TRBJ1-1
cdr3_nt: TGTGCCAGCAGGACAGTACGGAACACTGAAGCTTTCTTT
cdr3_aa: CASRTVRNTEAFF

v_call: TRBV27
cdr3_length: 15
d_call: -
clone_size: -
j_call: TRBJ2-3
cdr3_nt: TGTGCCAGCAGTTTAGGGGGGATAGCCACAGATACGCAGTATTTT
cdr3_aa: CASSLGGIATDTQYF

v_call: TRBV21-1
cdr3_length: 15
d_call: -
clone_size: -
j_call: TRBJ2-7
cdr3_nt: TGTGCCAGCAGCATCTTAGCGGGGGGGCACGACGAGCAGTACTTC
cdr3_aa: CASSILAGGHDEQYF

v_call: TRBV5-6
cdr3_length: 16
d_call: TRBD1
clone_size: -
j_call: TRBJ2-3
cdr3_nt: TGTGCCAGCAGCGCCCAACAGGGGGTTTTCACAGATACGCAGTATTTT
cdr3_aa: CASSAQQGVFTDTQYF

v_call: TRBV5-6
cdr3_length: 17
d_call: TRBD1
clone_size: -
j_call: TRBJ1-4
cdr3_nt: TGTGCCAGCAGCCTCTGGGGGGTCGGGACAGGGTCTGAAAAACTGTTTTTT
cdr3_aa: CASSLWGVGTGSEKLFF

v_call: TRBV6-5
cdr3_length: 15
d_call: -
clone_size: -
j_call: TRBJ1-6
cdr3_nt: TGTGCCAGCAGTCAGGTCAGCTCCTATAATTCACCCCTCCACTTT
cdr3_aa: CASSQVSSYNSPLHF

v_call: TRBV7-2
cdr3_length: 14
d_call: -
clone_size: once
j_call: TRBJ2-3
cdr3_nt: TGTGCCAGCAGCTTCGTCAGGGGCACAGATACGCAGTATTTT
cdr3_aa: CASSFVRGTDTQYF

v_call: TRBV5-4
cdr3_length: 16
d_call: TRBD1
clone_size: -
j_call: TRBJ2-3
cdr3_nt: TGTGCCAGCAGCGGCCGAACAGGGGACAGCACAGATACGCAGTATTTT
cdr3_aa: CASSGRTGDSTDTQYF

v_call: TRBV2
cdr3_length: 15
d_call: TRBD1
clone_size: few
j_call: TRBJ2-5
cdr3_nt: TGTGCCAGTAGGGGACAGGGGGGTCCGATGGAGACCCAGTACTTC
cdr3_aa: CASRGQGGPMETQYF

v_call: TRBV18
cdr3_length: 14
d_call: -
clone_size: -
j_call: TRBJ2-2
cdr3_nt: TGTGCCAGCTCACCACCGGGGGCCACCGGGGAGCTGTTTTTT
cdr3_aa: CASSPPGATGELFF

v_call: TRBV5-1
cdr3_length: 14
d_call: -
clone_size: many
j_call: TRBJ1-6
cdr3_nt: TGCGCCAGCAGCTACGACCTACCGGGTTCACCCCTCCACTTT
cdr3_aa: CASSYDLPGSPLHF

v_call: TRBV7-2
cdr3_length: 13
d_call: TRBD2
clone_size: -
j_call: TRBJ2-1
cdr3_nt: TGTGCCAGCAGCCCTGGCGAGCGGGGGGGCAAATTCTTC
cdr3_aa: CASSPGERGGKFF

v_call: TRBV5-1
cdr3_length: 13
d_call: -
clone_size: -
j_call: TRBJ1-3
cdr3_nt: TGCGCCAGCACACAGGGCATAGGAAACACCATATATTTT
cdr3_aa: CASTQGIGNTIYF

v_call: TRBV5-1
cdr3_length: 13
d_call: -
clone_size: -
j_call: TRBJ1-2
cdr3_nt: TGCGCCAGCAGCTTGGGTCAGGGGAGTGGCTACACCTTC
cdr3_aa: CASSLGQGSGYTF

v_call: TRBV28
cdr3_length: 15
d_call: -
clone_size: -
j_call: TRBJ1-6
cdr3_nt: TGTGCCAGCAGTTTATTCGCAGGGGATAATTCACCCCTCCACTTT
cdr3_aa: CASSLFAGDNSPLHF

v_call: TRBV2
cdr3_length: 14
d_call: TRBD2
clone_size: -
j_call: TRBJ2-1
cdr3_nt: TGTGCCAGCAGTCGACTAGCGGGAAGGAGCGAGCAGTTCTTC
cdr3_aa: CASSRLAGRSEQFF

v_call: TRBV3-1/TRBV3-2
cdr3_length: 15
d_call: -
clone_size: -
j_call: TRBJ2-7
cdr3_nt: TGTGCCAGCAGCCAAGTTGGAGGGACGAAGTACGAGCAGTACTTC
cdr3_aa: CASSQVGGTKYEQYF

v_call: TRBV4-2
cdr3_length: 15
d_call: TRBD2
clone_size: -
j_call: TRBJ2-7
cdr3_nt: TGTGCCAGCAGCCGCGAACTAGCGGGAGTATACGAGCAGTACTTC
cdr3_aa: CASSRELAGVYEQYF